This entry lists 27 T cell receptor beta chains sequenced from one sample in a study of blood T cell repertoires in COVID-19 (dated by TCRdb to the early 2020s). Libraries came from the immunoSEQ multiplex PCR assay. TCRdb took this table from immuneACCESS and kept in-frame rearrangements with V and J called. Such tables lack part of the clones; where checked against another copy, unresolved V genes explain under half of the gap, and the rest is unexplained. The sample table lists 130,000 to 150,000 clones, over 70% of them with a count of one. The top ten clonotypes cover approximately 3.4% of the sample. Sequences were obtained from peripheral blood. These TCRs come from a man in his sixties or seventies who had recovered from COVID-19.

The V gene is TRBV3-1 (or the pseudogene TRBV3-2), the J gene TRBJ1-1; 10 positions agree with TRBD1. This CDR3 comprises 14 residues. Germline V lookup: CDR1 LGHDT, CDR2 YNNKEL (reference sequence). The V segment lost 3 bases and the J segment 6 bases; nucleotides outside the gene matches: 4. The CDR3, as DNA: TGTGCCAGCAGCCAGTCCGGACAGGGGGCTGAAGCTTTCTTT. Encoded protein: CASSQSGQGAEAFF.

This clone is a singleton in its sample. The chain recombines TRBV5-6 with TRBJ1-5, with a weak D call TRBD1 (5 bases). Germline CDR1 reads SGHDT; CDR2 reads YYEEEE. The CDR3 covers 15 residues. Trimming pared 2 bases from V and 6 bases from J, leaving 15 bases between. CDR3 in DNA: TGTGCCAGCAGCTTAAAAGGGGTTGTGATTCAGCCCCAGCATTTT. Residues: CASSLKGVVIQPQHF.

The V and J genes are TRBV19 and TRBJ1-1; D uncertain. Germline V gene sequence: CDR1 LNHDA, CDR2 SQIVND (reference sequence). V lost 9 bases to trimming and J lost 0 bases, with 8 bases between them. The CDR3 consists of 12 residues. CDR3 coding DNA: TGTGCCAGCAGTCATGTGAACACTGAAGCTTTCTTT. It specifies CASSHVNTEAFF.

This clone was counted between two and nine times. This rearrangement joins TRBV7-6 to TRBJ2-1; 12 positions match TRBD1. The germline gives CDR1 SGHVS, CDR2 FNYEAQ. Trimming removed 4 bases from V and 7 bases from J; junction bases left unmatched: 14. The CDR3 extends over 18 amino acids. The CDR3 nucleotides are TGTGCCAGCAGCTCCGAAGGGACAGGGGGCGCAGAGTGGAATGAGCAGTTCTTC. It specifies CASSSEGTGGAEWNEQFF.

V is TRBV4-1 and J is TRBJ2-3, with no clear D. Per germline, CDR1 MGHRA and CDR2 YSYEKL. Trimming left V 0 bases short and J 4 bases short, with 11 bases between. There are 15 residues in the CDR3. CDR3 nucleotide sequence: TGCGCCAGCAGCCAAGATGGTGAAGCCCCAGATACGCAGTATTTT. It is translated as CASSQDGEAPDTQYF.

The V gene is TRBV30, the J gene TRBJ2-4, with 7 bases identical to TRBD2. J was trimmed by 7 bases and V by 4 bases; bases with no gene match: 13. The CDR3 has 15 residues. The germline V gene encodes CDR1 GTSNPN and CDR2 SVGIG (reference sequence). CDR3 protein: CAWKRGEGRMNIQYF. CDR3 DNA: TGTGCCTGGAAACGGGGGGAGGGCCGTATGAACATTCAGTACTTC.

This clone was counted between two and nine times. This sequence joins TRBV28 and TRBJ1-4; 10 bases align to TRBD1. This CDR3 spans 17 amino acids. Per the germline V gene, CDR1 is MDHEN and CDR2 is SYDVKM. Trimming took 5 bases from V and 8 from J; bases not matched to a gene: 14. CDR3 DNA: TGTGCCAGCAGTAGGGACAGGGGCAAGGATTTTAAAGAAAAACTGTTTTTT. Protein: CASSRDRGKDFKEKLFF.

V and J are TRBV5-6 and TRBJ2-1; 9 positions match TRBD2. The junction had 3 bases not matched to a gene; V was cut back by 3 bases and J by 5 bases. From germline, CDR1 is SGHDT and CDR2 YYEEEE. This CDR3 is 14 amino acids long. The CDR3 sequence is CASSSWTSDNEQFF. The DNA of the CDR3 is TGTGCCAGCAGCTCCTGGACTAGCGACAATGAGCAGTTCTTC.

J is TRBJ1-2 and V is TRBV18; tentatively, D is TRBD1 (5 bases). CDR3 length equals 13 residues. CDR1 is KGHSH, CDR2 LQKENI, per germline. V lost 5 bases and J 4 bases, leaving 11 bases between the germline ends. As DNA, the CDR3 is TGTGCCAGCTCAACGACAGAATCCTATGGCTACACCTTC. Its protein product is CASSTTESYGYTF.

This chain connects TRBV28 to TRBJ2-1, with TRBD2 matching over 11 bases. With V trimmed by 3 bases and J by 7 bases, 8 bases remained unmatched. Germline values: CDR1 MDHEN, CDR2 SYDVKM. This CDR3 is built from 16 residues. CDR3 coding DNA: TGTGCCAGCAGTTTCCTGACTAGCGGGATATCGAATGAGCAGTTCTTC. It yields the protein CASSFLTSGISNEQFF.

The chain has TRBV14 and TRBJ2-2; 9 nucleotides agree with TRBD1. With V trimmed by 2 bases and J by 5 bases, 6 bases remained unmatched. Germline V CDR1 and CDR2: SGHDN, FVKESK. This CDR3 has 16 residues. For the CDR3, the DNA is TGTGCCAGCAGCCAACTACAGGGGGCCGGTACCGGGGAGCTGTTTTTT. Translation gives CASSQLQGAGTGELFF.

The V call is TRBV19, the J call TRBJ2-7; D ambiguous. The germline V and J ends were trimmed by 5 bases and 4 bases, with 24 bases remaining between them. Germline lookup yields CDR1 LNHDA and CDR2 SQIVND (reference sequence). This CDR3 contains 17 residues. CDR3 region: CASSLFSVSVGRYEQYF. DNA for the CDR3: TGTGCCAGTAGTTTATTTTCGGTGTCGGTGGGCAGGTACGAGCAGTACTTC. Supplemented by reference TRBV19 and TRBJ2-7, the full variable domain reads DGGITQSPKYLFRKEGQNVTLSCEQNLNHDAMYWYRQDPGQGLRLIYYSQIVNDFQKGDIAEGYSVSREKKESFPLTVTSAQKNPTAFYLCASSLFSVSVGRYEQYFGPGTRLTVT.

The chain links TRBV5-1 to TRBJ1-2, with D perhaps TRBD1 (5 bases). This CDR3 contains 15 residues. Looked up from germline, CDR1 is SGHRS and CDR2 is YFSETQ. The germline V and J ends were trimmed by 3 bases and 4 bases, with 16 bases remaining between them. CDR3 sequence (DNA): TGCGCCAGCAGCTCCGAACTTCGGGGGAGCTATGGCTACACCTTC. This gives the protein CASSSELRGSYGYTF. Based on the CDR3 plus reference TRBV5-1 and TRBJ1-2, the full variable domain is KAGVTQTPRYLIKTRGQQVTLSCSPISGHRSVSWYQQTPGQGLQFLFEYFSETQRNKGNFPGRFSGRQFSNSRSEMNVSTLELGDSALYLCASSSELRGSYGYTFGSGTRLTVV.

The chain joins TRBV11-3 to TRBJ1-2, with TRBD1 identical over 11 bases. J was trimmed by 4 bases and V by 4 bases; bases with no gene match: 5. The CDR3 contains 15 residues. Per the germline V gene, CDR1 is SGHNT and CDR2 is YENEEA. This chain's CDR3 is CASSSDRGPTYGYTF. The CDR3 bases are TGTGCCAGCAGCTCGGACAGGGGGCCGACCTATGGCTACACCTTC.

J is TRBJ2-2 and V is TRBV15, with 9 bases lining up with TRBD2. V lost 3 bases to trimming and J lost 7 bases; unmatched junction nucleotides: 6. The CDR3 extends over 15 amino acids. Germline values: CDR1 LNHNV, CDR2 YYDKDF (reference sequence). CDR3 residues: CATSRGGAGGGELFF. The CDR3 region has the DNA TGTGCCACCAGCAGGGGGGGAGCGGGAGGCGGGGAGCTGTTTTTT. The entire variable domain, with the rest obtained from reference TRBV15 and TRBJ2-2, is as follows: DAMVIQNPRYQVTQFGKPVTLSCSQTLNHNVMYWYQQKSSQAPKLLFHYYDKDFNNEADTPDNFQSRRPNTSFCFLDIRSPGLGDTAMYLCATSRGGAGGGELFFGEGSRLTVL.

The rearrangement joins TRBV10-3 to TRBJ1-2, with TRBD1 matching over 7 bases. CDR1 is ENHRY and CDR2 is SYGVKD in the germline V gene. Trimming at V came to 0 bases and at J to 8 bases, leaving 9 bases not matched to a gene. CDR3 length: 15 residues. In nucleotides, the CDR3 is TGTGCCATCAGTGAGTCGCGGGACAGTGGATCCGGCTACACCTTC. This translates into CAISESRDSGSGYTF.

This chain connects TRBV29-1 to TRBJ2-7, with a possible D match to TRBD2 (5 bases). In germline, CDR1 is SQVTM, CDR2 ANQGSEA. The V end lost 6 bases, the J end lost 5 bases, and 14 bases lay between the germline ends. The CDR3 spans 12 residues. As DNA, the CDR3 is TGCAGCGTCGCACTTCGGGGTCACGAGCAGTACTTC. Its protein product is CSVALRGHEQYF.

The chain combines TRBV30 with TRBJ1-1; TRBD1 is a possible D gene (6 bases). CDR3 length: 14 residues. The ends were cut back, 2 bases at V and 4 bases at J, with 14 bases in the middle. Germline V gene sequence: CDR1 GTSNPN, CDR2 SVGIG (reference sequence). The CDR3 reads CAWSPGQGTTEAFF. For the CDR3, the DNA is TGTGCCTGGAGTCCTGGCCAGGGGACCACTGAAGCTTTCTTT.

J is TRBJ2-7 and V is TRBV12-5, with D perhaps matching TRBD2 (5 bases). V gave up 6 bases and J gave up 6 bases, with 9 bases separating them. There are 11 residues in the CDR3. Germline CDR1 LGHNT, CDR2 FRNRAP. CDR3 DNA sequence: TGTGCTAGTGGCGCGAGGGTCGAGCAGTACTTC. It translates to CASGARVEQYF.

The chain carries TRBV4-1 and TRBJ2-4; the D gene is possibly TRBD2 (7 bases). CDR1 and CDR2 from the germline V gene are MGHRA and YSYEKL. This CDR3 is built from 17 residues. The V end lost 2 bases, the J end lost 2 bases, and 16 bases lay between the germline ends. The CDR3 region is CASSQWGGRRSKNIQYF. The CDR3 DNA sequence: TGCGCCAGCAGCCAATGGGGGGGGCGTCGATCCAAAAACATTCAGTACTTC.

This clone was seen just once. V and J are TRBV5-1 and TRBJ1-2; 9 bases fit TRBD1. The germline CDR1 and CDR2 sequences are SGHRS and YFSETQ. V shed 0 bases and J 2 bases; nucleotides not matched to a gene: 2. There are 15 residues in the CDR3. CDR3: CASSLAGQGNYGYTF. The CDR3 nucleotides are TGCGCCAGCAGCTTGGCGGGACAGGGAAACTATGGCTACACCTTC.

CDR3 bases: TGTGCCAGCAGTGAGATGTCATTATGGGGGACTAGCGGGAGGGCCAGGGGGCCAGATACGCAGTATTTT. It encodes CASSEMSLWGTSGRARGPDTQYF. The chain uses TRBV2 and TRBJ2-3; TRBD2 matches at 16 bases. This CDR3 region has 23 residues. The germline V gene encodes CDR1 SNHLY and CDR2 FYNNEI. V shed 3 bases and J 4 bases; nucleotides not matched to a gene: 22.

As for this clone: Other DNA sequences from this sample encode an identical CDR3 as well. CDR3 sequence: CASSLVGGLNTEAFF. CDR3 bases: TGTGCCAGCAGCTTGGTGGGGGGATTGAACACTGAAGCTTTCTTT. The V and J genes are TRBV5-6 and TRBJ1-1; maybe TRBD1 (5 bases). The CDR3 runs 15 residues. V lost 0 bases, J lost 0 bases, and 9 bases lay in between. Germline CDR1 SGHDT, CDR2 YYEEEE.

The chain recombines TRBV5-4 with TRBJ2-3; 10 nucleotides agree with TRBD1. The CDR3 runs 14 residues. The ends lost 4 bases at V and 4 bases at J; junction bases unmatched: 3. The germline CDR1 and CDR2 sequences are SGHNT and YYREEE (reference sequence). The CDR3: CASSRDRGADTQYF. CDR3 coding DNA: TGTGCCAGCAGCCGGGACAGGGGTGCAGATACGCAGTATTTT.

The chain uses TRBV15 and TRBJ1-2; TRBD1 matches 7 bases. Germline V gives CDR1 LNHNV, CDR2 YYDKDF (reference sequence). J lost 10 bases, V lost 5 bases, and 7 bases had no gene match. The CDR3 is made up of 12 amino acids. DNA for the CDR3: TGTGCCACCAGCGGGGGAACAGGGGTCTACACCTTC. This sequence encodes CATSGGTGVYTF.

This chain joins TRBV19 and TRBJ2-2; D remains ambiguous. Deletions cut 3 bases from V and 1 base from J, with 6 bases between. Germline values: CDR1 LNHDA, CDR2 SQIVND (reference sequence). The CDR3 totals 14 residues. The chain's CDR3 is CASSIHKNTGELFF. CDR3 sequence (DNA): TGTGCCAGTAGTATTCACAAGAACACCGGGGAGCTGTTTTTT.

This rearrangement joins TRBV5-4 to TRBJ2-3; 8 bases agree with TRBD2. V dropped 9 bases and J dropped 7; count of bases not matched to a gene: 13. CDR3 length: 14 amino acids. Germline V gives CDR1 SGHNT, CDR2 YYREEE (reference sequence). CDR3 amino acids: CATWSAGDIYTQYF. The CDR3 DNA reads TGTGCCACCTGGTCAGCGGGAGATATTTATACGCAGTATTTT.